Presented here are 31 T cell receptor beta chains from one specimen sequenced in a study of cytomegalovirus exposure and HLA in healthy donors. Here immunoSEQ multiplex PCR was the method, and the copy in TCRdb shows in-frame clones only, minus some. Here the sample spans about 82,000 clones, over 85% being singletons. The sequencing input was PBMCs. The source of these receptors is a woman under 30 in good health and CMV-seronegative.

V gene TRBV19 combines with J gene TRBJ2-3; unclear D gene. Trimming shortened V by 3 bases and J by 4 bases, and 5 bases separated the two germline ends. CDR3 length: 12 amino acids. Germline V gene lookup returns CDR1 LNHDA and CDR2 SQIVND (reference sequence). CDR3 protein: CASSIVADTQYF. The CDR3 nucleotides are TGTGCCAGTAGTATTGTCGCAGATACGCAGTATTTT. Variable domain in full (rest from reference TRBV19 and TRBJ2-3): DGGITQSPKYLFRKEGQNVTLSCEQNLNHDAMYWYRQDPGQGLRLIYYSQIVNDFQKGDIAEGYSVSREKKESFPLTVTSAQKNPTAFYLCASSIVADTQYFGPGTRLTVL.

The V call is TRBV28, the J call TRBJ1-5, with 8 bases lining up with TRBD1. With V trimmed by 6 bases and J by 2 bases, 3 bases remained unmatched. The germline V gene has CDR1 MDHEN and CDR2 SYDVKM. CDR3 length: 14 residues. CDR3 bases: TGTGCCAGCAGCCCGGGACAGGGCAATCAGCCCCAGCATTTT. The encoded protein is CASSPGQGNQPQHF.

The rearrangement links TRBV29-1 to TRBJ2-1, with D possibly TRBD1 on 6 matching bases. CDR3 length equals 13 residues. CDR1 and CDR2 (germline): SQVTM, ANQGSEA. V lost 4 bases, J lost 6 bases, and 13 bases lay in between. The CDR3 here is CSVVTGTSNEQFF. CDR3 coding DNA: TGCAGCGTTGTCACCGGGACAAGCAATGAGCAGTTCTTC.

The chain has TRBV7-9 and TRBJ2-7, with TRBD2 identical over 13 bases. This CDR3 spans 17 amino acids. The germline V gene has CDR1 SEHNR and CDR2 FQNEAQ (reference sequence). V dropped 4 bases and J dropped 0; count of bases not matched to a gene: 6. CDR3 sequence: CASSSQGLAGNSYEQYF. The CDR3 DNA sequence: TGTGCCAGCAGCTCCCAGGGACTAGCGGGAAACTCCTACGAGCAGTACTTC.

The chain combines TRBV11-3 with TRBJ2-1; 11 positions match TRBD2. Trimming at V came to 5 bases and at J to 3 bases, leaving 6 bases not matched to a gene. Germline-derived CDR1 and CDR2 are SGHNT and YENEEA. The CDR3 totals 16 residues. In nucleotides, the CDR3 is TGTGCCAGCAGCAAACCGGGACTAGCGGACTACAATGAGCAGTTCTTC. This codes for CASSKPGLADYNEQFF. The full variable domain, with the rest looked up from reference TRBV11-3 and TRBJ2-1, is EAGVVQSPRYKIIEKKQPVAFWCNPISGHNTLYWYLQNLGQGPELLIRYENEEAVDDSQLPKDRFSAERLKGVDSTLKIQPAELGDSAVYLCASSKPGLADYNEQFFGPGTRLTVL.

This chain joins TRBV19 and TRBJ1-1; weak D call: TRBD1 (6 bases). Germline CDR1 is LNHDA and CDR2 is SQIVND (reference sequence). CDR3 size: 12 residues. V lost 5 bases to trimming and J lost 9 bases, with 13 bases between them. CDR3 amino acids: CASSVVRGKAFF. In DNA form, the CDR3 reads TGTGCCAGTAGTGTCGTTAGGGGGAAAGCTTTCTTT.

This clone has a single count. V is TRBV5-1 and J is TRBJ2-1, with 12 bases lining up with TRBD2. The CDR3 has 14 amino acids. J gave up 9 bases and V 4 bases, and 5 bases lay outside the gene matches. Germline V gene sequence: CDR1 SGHRS, CDR2 YFSETQ. In DNA, the CDR3 is TGCGCCAGCAGCGCGACTAGCGGGAGTGGTGAGCAGTTCTTC. This translates into CASSATSGSGEQFF.

This chain uses TRBV6-6 with TRBJ2-1; 12 nucleotides match TRBD2. The CDR3 has 14 amino acids. Germline CDR1 and CDR2: MNHNY and SVGAGI (reference sequence). The trim removed 7 bases at V and 6 bases at J, leaving 4 bases unmatched. CDR3 DNA: TGTGCCAGCACCCAGGGACTAGCGGGCAATGAGCAGTTCTTC. This encodes CASTQGLAGNEQFF.

The chain employs TRBV30 and TRBJ1-5, with 8 bases lining up with TRBD1. This CDR3 is 14 amino acids long. Trimming took 3 bases from V and 5 from J; bases not matched to a gene: 6. CDR1 and CDR2 (germline): GTSNPN, SVGIG (reference sequence). CDR3 amino acids: CAWSHGQGDQPQHF. CDR3 nucleotide sequence: TGTGCCTGGAGCCACGGACAGGGCGATCAGCCCCAGCATTTT. The entire variable domain, with the rest obtained from reference TRBV30 and TRBJ1-5, is as follows: SQTIHQWPATLVQPVGSPLSLECTVEGTSNPNLYWYRQAAGRGLQLLFYSVGIGQISSEVPQNLSASRPQDRQFILSSKKLLLSDSGFYLCAWSHGQGDQPQHFGDGTRLSIL.

The gene calls are TRBV4-3 and TRBJ1-2; no clear D. This CDR3 has 16 amino acids. Germline loops: CDR1 LGHNA, CDR2 YSLEER. V gave up 0 bases and J gave up 5 bases, with 16 bases separating them. The CDR3: CASSQDRGRDRYGYTF. Written as DNA, the CDR3 is TGCGCCAGCAGCCAAGATCGTGGCCGGGATCGGTATGGCTACACCTTC.

This clone was found once. The rearrangement joins TRBV9 to TRBJ2-1, with 7 bases aligning to TRBD2. CDR1 and CDR2 (germline): SGDLS, YYNGEE. Trimming cost V 0 bases and J 8 bases; bases outside gene matches: 2. The CDR3 has 13 amino acids. The DNA of the CDR3 is TGTGCCAGCAGCGTAGGCGGGAGTGATGAGCAGTTCTTC. This sequence encodes CASSVGGSDEQFF. The full variable domain, rest sourced from reference TRBV9 and TRBJ2-1, is DSGVTQTPKHLITATGQRVTLRCSPRSGDLSVYWYQQSLDQGLQFLIQYYNGEERAKGNILERFSAQQFPDLHSELNLSSLELGDSALYFCASSVGGSDEQFFGPGTRLTVL.

The CDR3 region is CASSLEGAGAGTEAFF. CDR3 nucleotide sequence: TGCGCCAGCAGCTTGGAGGGGGCAGGGGCTGGCACTGAAGCTTTCTTT. The chain employs TRBV5-1 and TRBJ1-1, with TRBD1 matching 7 bases. J was trimmed by 4 bases and V by 0 bases; bases with no gene match: 9. This CDR3 comprises 16 residues. The germline V gene encodes CDR1 SGHRS and CDR2 YFSETQ. Together with reference TRBV5-1 and TRBJ1-1, the CDR3 gives the full variable domain: KAGVTQTPRYLIKTRGQQVTLSCSPISGHRSVSWYQQTPGQGLQFLFEYFSETQRNKGNFPGRFSGRQFSNSRSEMNVSTLELGDSALYLCASSLEGAGAGTEAFFGQGTRLTVV.

The CDR3 bases are TGTGCCAGCAGCTCAGGGGTTGGAAACACCATATATTTT. This codes for CASSSGVGNTIYF. The chain uses TRBV6-5 and TRBJ1-3; tentatively, D is TRBD1 (6 bases). Trimming pared 6 bases from V and 3 bases from J, leaving 9 bases between. CDR3 size: 13 residues. The germline V gene encodes CDR1 MNHEY and CDR2 SVGAGI.

This clone occurred once. The genes are TRBV5-6 and TRBJ2-3; 12 bases are a match to TRBD2. V lost 6 bases and J lost 2; bases outside the gene matches: 16. CDR1 SGHDT and CDR2 YYEEEE come from the germline V gene. The CDR3 contains 19 residues. CDR3 sequence: CASTTTGLAGGSVTDTQYF. In DNA, the CDR3 is TGTGCCAGCACCACCACCGGGCTAGCGGGAGGGAGTGTCACAGATACGCAGTATTTT.

The V gene is TRBV4-1, the J gene TRBJ2-7; possibly TRBD1 for D (5 bases). CDR3 size: 13 residues. Trimming took off 2 bases at V and 1 base at J, with 6 bases between the two ends. CDR1 MGHRA and CDR2 YSYEKL come from the germline V gene. The CDR3 reads CASSQHRSYEQYF. In DNA, the CDR3 is TGCGCCAGCAGCCAACACAGGTCCTACGAGCAGTACTTC.

The V gene is TRBV7-2, the J gene TRBJ2-3, with 11 bases matching TRBD2. Germline CDR1 SGHTA, CDR2 FQGNSA. J lost 0 bases, V lost 3 bases, and 5 bases had no gene match. The CDR3 runs to 17 residues. The CDR3 sequence is CASSFFSGRDSTDTQYF. The CDR3 nucleotides read TGTGCCAGCAGCTTTTTTAGCGGGAGGGATAGCACAGATACGCAGTATTTT.

The V gene is TRBV29-1, the J gene TRBJ2-1; 8 nucleotides align to TRBD2. The CDR3 consists of 15 residues. CDR1 is SQVTM and CDR2 is ANQGSEA in the germline V gene. The J segment lost 3 bases and the V segment lost 7 bases, leaving 11 bases of the junction unmatched. The CDR3 here is CSALPPGLGYNEQFF. CDR3 DNA: TGCAGCGCTCTACCCCCGGGACTAGGCTACAATGAGCAGTTCTTC.

This clone was detected only once. The chain couples TRBV7-2 to TRBJ2-3; 8 nucleotides match TRBD2. Per the germline V gene, CDR1 is SGHTA and CDR2 is FQGNSA. The CDR3 contains 15 residues. J lost 8 bases, V lost 1 base, and 8 bases had no gene match. CDR3 protein: CASSLGRAGAGTQYF. CDR3 coding DNA: TGTGCCAGCAGCTTAGGTAGAGCGGGGGCAGGTACGCAGTATTTT. The full variable domain, in which reference TRBV7-2 and TRBJ2-3 provide the parts outside the CDR3, is GAGVSQSPSNKVTEKGKDVELRCDPISGHTALYWYRQSLGQGLEFLIYFQGNSAPDKSGLPSDRFSAERTGGSVSTLTIQRTQQEDSAVYLCASSLGRAGAGTQYFGPGTRLTVL.

The rearrangement joins TRBV4-3 to TRBJ2-7, with 10 bases fitting TRBD1. Germline V lookup: CDR1 LGHNA, CDR2 YSLEER. V lost 2 bases to trimming and J lost 4 bases; unmatched junction nucleotides: 8. The CDR3 covers 16 residues. DNA of the CDR3: TGCGCCAGCAGCCAAAGTGGGACAGGGGAAATTTACGAGCAGTACTTC. Its protein product is CASSQSGTGEIYEQYF.

The rearrangement uses TRBV5-1 and TRBJ1-3; D unresolved. CDR3 length: 15 amino acids. Per germline, CDR1 SGHRS and CDR2 YFSETQ. V was shortened by 6 bases and J by 0 bases, with 13 bases between the two germline ends. The CDR3 DNA sequence: TGCGCCAGCACCACCGACGGGAGCTCTGGAAACACCATATATTTT. Translation gives CASTTDGSSGNTIYF.

This rearrangement joins TRBV7-9 to TRBJ1-4, with TRBD1 matching over 8 bases. V lost 5 bases and J lost 8; bases outside the gene matches: 16. The CDR3 loop spans 17 amino acids. From germline, CDR1 is SEHNR and CDR2 FQNEAQ (reference sequence). This CDR3 is CASSLGTGGLRGEKLFF. The CDR3 DNA reads TGTGCCAGCAGCCTGGGGACAGGTGGGCTCAGGGGAGAAAAACTGTTTTTT.

This sequence joins TRBV27 and TRBJ2-1; the match to TRBD2 covers 9 bases. With 4 bases clipped from V and 6 bases from J, the junction kept 10 bases outside the gene matches. The CDR3 sequence is 16 residues long. CDR1 and CDR2 (germline): MNHEY, SMNVEV (reference sequence). For the CDR3, the DNA is TGTGCCAGCAGTTACTACCTGCGGGAGGGGGGCAATGAGCAGTTCTTC. This gives the protein CASSYYLREGGNEQFF.

The sample holds one count of this clone. This sequence joins TRBV7-9 and TRBJ2-3, with no clear D. Trimming removed 2 bases at V and 5 bases at J, with 5 bases between. Germline V gene sequence: CDR1 SEHNR, CDR2 FQNEAQ (reference sequence). The CDR3 runs 12 residues. CDR3 nucleotide sequence: TGTGCCAGCAGCTTACTCGGAGATACGCAGTATTTT. This gives the protein CASSLLGDTQYF.

This clone showed up just a few times. The chain recombines TRBV4-3 with TRBJ2-3; 7 bases line up with TRBD2. The J segment lost 8 bases and the V segment lost 0 bases, leaving 2 bases of the junction unmatched. This CDR3 has 13 amino acids. CDR1 and CDR2 from the germline V gene are LGHNA and YSLEER. Here the CDR3 DNA reads TGCGCCAGCAGCCAAGACGCTAGCGGTACGCAGTATTTT. This codes for CASSQDASGTQYF.

The CDR3 protein is CSALRGETQYF. In nucleotides, the CDR3 is TGCAGTGCTCTTAGGGGGGAGACCCAGTACTTC. The gene calls are TRBV20-1 and TRBJ2-5, with a possible D match to TRBD1 (6 bases). The CDR3 covers 11 residues. Germline V gives CDR1 DFQATT, CDR2 SNEGSKA (reference sequence). The V gene lost 5 bases and the J gene lost 5 bases, with 9 bases spanning the gap.

The V call is TRBV7-2, the J call TRBJ2-3, with 9 bases that match TRBD2. The CDR3 extends over 17 amino acids. CDR1 is SGHTA, CDR2 FQGNSA, per germline. Losses at the gene ends were 1 base for V and 6 bases for J; bases not matched to a gene: 11. CDR3 in amino acids: CASSLGIAGDMGDTQYF. DNA of the CDR3: TGTGCCAGCAGCTTAGGAATAGCGGGGGACATGGGGGATACGCAGTATTTT.

The chain joins TRBV5-1 to TRBJ2-7; 8 bases align to TRBD2. Germline CDR1 and CDR2: SGHRS and YFSETQ. The CDR3 totals 16 residues. After removal of 0 bases from V and 2 bases from J, the junction contained 7 bases not matched to a gene. Here the CDR3 reads CASSLAGSGATYEQYF. CDR3 DNA sequence: TGCGCCAGCAGCTTGGCCGGTAGCGGGGCCACCTACGAGCAGTACTTC. The full variable domain, completed using reference TRBV5-1 and TRBJ2-7, is KAGVTQTPRYLIKTRGQQVTLSCSPISGHRSVSWYQQTPGQGLQFLFEYFSETQRNKGNFPGRFSGRQFSNSRSEMNVSTLELGDSALYLCASSLAGSGATYEQYFGPGTRLTVT.

The rearrangement joins TRBV9 to TRBJ2-5, with 8 bases identical to TRBD2. The V gene end was trimmed by 0 bases and the J gene end by 2 bases; junction bases not matched to a gene: 3. The length of the CDR3 is 15 residues. In germline, CDR1 is SGDLS, CDR2 YYNGEE. The CDR3 nucleotides are TGTGCCAGCAGCGTAGGCGGGGGGCTTCAAGAGACCCAGTACTTC. Residues: CASSVGGGLQETQYF.

The chain recombines TRBV5-5 with TRBJ1-5; D not certain. In germline, CDR1 is SGHKS, CDR2 YYEKEE (reference sequence). Trimming removed 1 base from V and 2 bases from J, with 10 bases in between. The CDR3 loop spans 15 amino acids. In DNA, the CDR3 is TGTGCCAGCAGCTTGAACGGGTACGGCAATCAGCCCCAGCATTTT. Protein product: CASSLNGYGNQPQHF.

The chain couples TRBV4-3 to TRBJ2-1; 8 bases map to TRBD2. The CDR3 loop spans 15 amino acids. The junction had 7 bases not matched to a gene; V was cut back by 1 base and J by 8 bases. Germline CDR1 is LGHNA and CDR2 is YSLEER. The CDR3 loop is CASSQAPGGVDEQFF. DNA for the CDR3: TGCGCCAGCAGCCAAGCCCCCGGGGGGGTCGATGAGCAGTTCTTC.

This clone has a single count. V usage is TRBV6-6 and J usage is TRBJ2-5; a weak D match, TRBD1 (6 bases). TRBJ2-7 matches the DNA end more closely, so the J call is doubtful. CDR3 length: 12 amino acids. CDR1 is MNHNY, CDR2 SVGAGI, per germline (reference sequence). The CDR3 DNA reads as TGTGCCAGCAGCCCCACCAGGGGCGAGCAGTACTTC. Its protein product is CASSPTRGEQYF.